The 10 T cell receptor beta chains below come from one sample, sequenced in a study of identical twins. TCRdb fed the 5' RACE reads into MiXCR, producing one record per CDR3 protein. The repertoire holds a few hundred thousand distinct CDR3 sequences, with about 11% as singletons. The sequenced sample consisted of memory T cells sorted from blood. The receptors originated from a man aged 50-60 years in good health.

The CDR3 sequence is CASSLLAGGGETQYF. CDR3 DNA sequence: TGTGCCAGCAGCTTACTAGCGGGGGGGGGAGAGACCCAGTACTTC. The chain employs TRBV5-6 and TRBJ2-5, with TRBD2 matching over 13 bases. Per germline, CDR1 SGHDT and CDR2 YYEEEE. The V segment lost 2 bases and the J segment 4 bases; nucleotides outside the gene matches: 2. This CDR3 contains 15 residues.

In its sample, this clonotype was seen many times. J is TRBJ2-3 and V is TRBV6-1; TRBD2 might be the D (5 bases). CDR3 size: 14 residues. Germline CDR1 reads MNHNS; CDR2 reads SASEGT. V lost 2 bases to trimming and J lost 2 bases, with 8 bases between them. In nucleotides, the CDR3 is TGTGCCAGCAGTGAATTCGGGAACACAGATACGCAGTATTTT. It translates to CASSEFGNTDTQYF.

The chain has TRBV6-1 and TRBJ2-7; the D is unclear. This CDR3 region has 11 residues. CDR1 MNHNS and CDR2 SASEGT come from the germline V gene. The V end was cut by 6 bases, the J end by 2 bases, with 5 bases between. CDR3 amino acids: CASRDAYEQYF. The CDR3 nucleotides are TGTGCCAGCAGGGACGCCTACGAGCAGTACTTC.

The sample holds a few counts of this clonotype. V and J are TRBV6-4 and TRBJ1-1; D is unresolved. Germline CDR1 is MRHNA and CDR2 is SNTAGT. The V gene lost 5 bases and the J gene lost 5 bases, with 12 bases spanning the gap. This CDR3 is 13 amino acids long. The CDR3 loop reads CASSTVLGTEAFF. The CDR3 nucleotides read TGTGCCAGCAGTACAGTGCTCGGGACTGAAGCTTTCTTT.

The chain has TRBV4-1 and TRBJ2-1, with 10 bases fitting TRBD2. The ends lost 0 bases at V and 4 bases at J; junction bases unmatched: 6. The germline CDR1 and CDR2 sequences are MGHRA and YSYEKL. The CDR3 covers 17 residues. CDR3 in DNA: TGCGCCAGCAGCCAAGACTGGACTAGCGGACTGTACAATGAGCAGTTCTTC. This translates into CASSQDWTSGLYNEQFF.

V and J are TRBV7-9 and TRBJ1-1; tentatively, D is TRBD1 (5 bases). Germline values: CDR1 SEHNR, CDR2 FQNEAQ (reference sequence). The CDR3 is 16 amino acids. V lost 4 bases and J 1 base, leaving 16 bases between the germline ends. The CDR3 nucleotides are TGTGCCAGCAGCTCGGGGGGGGAAAGCAGGAACACTGAAGCTTTCTTT. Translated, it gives CASSSGGESRNTEAFF. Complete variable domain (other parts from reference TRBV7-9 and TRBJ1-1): DTGVSQNPRHKITKRGQNVTFRCDPISEHNRLYWYRQTLGQGPEFLTYFQNEAQLEKSRLLSDRFSAERPKGSFSTLEIQRTEQGDSAMYLCASSSGGESRNTEAFFGQGTRLTVV.

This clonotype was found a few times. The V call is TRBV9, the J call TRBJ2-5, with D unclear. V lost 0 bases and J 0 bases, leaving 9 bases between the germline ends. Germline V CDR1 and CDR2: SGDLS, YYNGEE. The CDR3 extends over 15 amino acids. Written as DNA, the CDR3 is TGTGCCAGCAGCGTAGGAGTCGCCTACCAAGAGACCCAGTACTTC. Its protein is CASSVGVAYQETQYF.

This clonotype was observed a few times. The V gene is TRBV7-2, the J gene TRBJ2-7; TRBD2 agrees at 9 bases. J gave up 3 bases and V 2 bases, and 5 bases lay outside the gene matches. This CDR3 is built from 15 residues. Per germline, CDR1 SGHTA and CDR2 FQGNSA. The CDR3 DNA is TGTGCCAGCAGCTTAAGCGCGGGAGGGGGCTACGAGCAGTACTTC. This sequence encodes CASSLSAGGGYEQYF.

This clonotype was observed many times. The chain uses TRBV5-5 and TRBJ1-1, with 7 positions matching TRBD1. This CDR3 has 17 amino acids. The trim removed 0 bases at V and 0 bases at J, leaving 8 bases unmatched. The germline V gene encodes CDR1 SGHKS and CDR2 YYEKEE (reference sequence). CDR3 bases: TGTGCCAGCAGCTTGGAGGGCAGGGGGTCCATGAACACTGAAGCTTTCTTT. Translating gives CASSLEGRGSMNTEAFF.

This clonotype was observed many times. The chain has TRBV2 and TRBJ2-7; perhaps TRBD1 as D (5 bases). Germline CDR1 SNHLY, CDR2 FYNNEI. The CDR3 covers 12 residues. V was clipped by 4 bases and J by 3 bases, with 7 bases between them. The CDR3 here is CASSAGFYEQYF. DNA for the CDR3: TGTGCCAGCAGTGCAGGGTTCTACGAGCAGTACTTC.